One sample yielded the 22 T cell receptor beta chains listed below, sequenced in a study of T cell responses to AZD1222 COVID-19 vaccine. This table comes from immunoSEQ multiplex PCR, and its TCRdb copy is limited to in-frame clones, with some not included. The sample consists of about 150,000 clones, around nine tenths of them appearing once. The material was peripheral blood, obtained on day 0 of AZD1222 vaccination. These receptor sequences come from an adult in good health.

The gene calls are TRBV7-3 and TRBJ2-5; D gene unclear. The V gene's germline CDR1 is SGHTA and CDR2 FQGTGA. The V end lost 4 bases, the J end lost 4 bases, and 10 bases lay between the germline ends. This CDR3 contains 13 residues. The CDR3 coding sequence is TGTGCCAGCAGCTCTGTCCCGGGAGAGACCCAGTACTTC. It yields the protein CASSSVPGETQYF.

This clone appeared a few times. The rearrangement uses TRBV9 and TRBJ1-5, with D possibly TRBD1 on 5 matching bases. CDR3 length: 14 amino acids. V was trimmed by 3 bases and J by 5 bases, leaving 12 bases between them. From germline, CDR1 is SGDLS and CDR2 YYNGEE. As DNA, the CDR3 is TGTGCCAGCAGCGCGTCCGACAGCCATCAGCCCCAGCATTTT. Amino acid sequence: CASSASDSHQPQHF.

The genes are TRBV2 and TRBJ1-1; 7 bases map to TRBD1. Germline V gives CDR1 SNHLY, CDR2 FYNNEI. V was clipped by 6 bases and J by 0 bases; unmatched bases: 7. CDR3 size: 15 residues. CDR3 sequence (DNA): TGTGCCAGCAGCCAGAGTGGGACAGTGAACACTGAAGCTTTCTTT. Its translation: CASSQSGTVNTEAFF.

This rearrangement joins TRBV6-2 or TRBV6-3 to TRBJ2-1, with 8 positions matching TRBD1. Germline V gene sequence: CDR1 MNHEY, CDR2 SVGEGT. The CDR3 runs 17 residues. V shed 5 bases, J shed 3 bases, and the junction held 12 bases outside the gene matches. The CDR3 loop is CASSPHQGQEHYNEQFF. In DNA, the CDR3 is TGTGCCAGCAGTCCCCACCAGGGACAGGAGCACTACAATGAGCAGTTCTTC.

This clone showed up just once. The chain has TRBV28 and TRBJ2-7; 8 positions agree with TRBD2. Germline loops: CDR1 MDHEN, CDR2 SYDVKM. V was clipped by 10 bases and J by 2 bases; unmatched bases: 4. This CDR3 is 12 amino acids long. The CDR3 DNA reads TGTGCCATCGGGGGGGGGCCCTACGAGCAGTACTTC. This gives the protein CAIGGGPYEQYF.

The chain has TRBV4-2 and TRBJ2-3, with unresolved D. The ends were cut back, 4 bases at V and 2 bases at J, with 7 bases in the middle. CDR1 is LGHNA, CDR2 YNFKEQ, per germline. The CDR3 consists of 13 residues. The CDR3 loop reads CASSLTTTDTQYF. Written as DNA, the CDR3 is TGTGCCAGCAGCCTGACCACCACAGATACGCAGTATTTT.

The gene calls are TRBV6-5 and TRBJ1-1; possibly TRBD1 for D (5 bases). The CDR3 length is 13 residues. The V end was cut by 10 bases, the J end by 3 bases, with 15 bases between. CDR1 is MNHEY, CDR2 SVGAGI, per germline. The CDR3 DNA reads as TGTGCCACTCGACAAGGAGGGGACACTGAAGCTTTCTTT. This codes for CATRQGGDTEAFF.

The chain combines TRBV11-2 with TRBJ1-5; possibly TRBD1 for D (5 bases). Looked up from germline, CDR1 is SGHAT and CDR2 is FQNNGV. CDR3 length: 14 amino acids. V was trimmed by 3 bases and J by 2 bases, leaving 8 bases between them. The CDR3 region is CASSLGGGNQPQHF. The CDR3, as DNA: TGTGCCAGCAGCTTGGGAGGGGGCAATCAGCCCCAGCATTTT. Variable domain in full (rest from reference TRBV11-2 and TRBJ1-5): EAGVAQSPRYKIIEKRQSVAFWCNPISGHATLYWYQQILGQGPKLLIQFQNNGVVDDSQLPKDRFSAERLKGVDSTLKIQPAKLEDSAVYLCASSLGGGNQPQHFGDGTRLSIL.

A few counts support this clone. The chain combines TRBV4-2 with TRBJ1-3, with D unclear. The CDR3 runs 18 residues. CDR1 is LGHNA and CDR2 is YNFKEQ in the germline V gene. V was pared by 0 bases and J by 4 bases, with 19 bases between. CDR3: CASSQDPPGLTGGNTIYF. CDR3 in DNA: TGTGCCAGCAGCCAAGATCCACCCGGCCTCACGGGGGGAAACACCATATATTTT.

The chain uses TRBV6-5 and TRBJ1-2; unclear D gene. From germline, CDR1 is MNHEY and CDR2 SVGAGI. The CDR3 extends over 15 amino acids. The germline V and J ends were trimmed by 0 bases and 8 bases, with 16 bases remaining between them. The CDR3 here is CASSYSGSATNGYTF. CDR3 nucleotide sequence: TGTGCCAGCAGTTACTCGGGTTCAGCCACTAACGGCTACACCTTC.

The chain recombines TRBV11-3 with TRBJ1-3; D perhaps matches TRBD1 (5 bases). The V and J ends lost 7 bases and 0 bases respectively, with 13 bases between them. The CDR3 runs to 15 residues. CDR1 is SGHNT and CDR2 is YENEEA in the germline V gene. The CDR3: CASNGWGSSGNTIYF. The CDR3 region has the DNA TGTGCCAGCAACGGGTGGGGGAGCTCTGGAAACACCATATATTTT.

The rearrangement links TRBV27 to TRBJ1-6; D unresolved. Germline loops: CDR1 MNHEY, CDR2 SMNVEV (reference sequence). The V end lost 2 bases, the J end lost 9 bases, and 8 bases lay between the germline ends. The CDR3 length is 13 residues. The CDR3, as DNA: TGTGCCAGCAGTTTAACTCGCGGTTCACCCCTCCACTTT. It encodes CASSLTRGSPLHF.

The chain recombines TRBV5-4 with TRBJ1-1; possibly TRBD1 for D (6 bases). The CDR3 covers 13 residues. Per the germline V gene, CDR1 is SGHNT and CDR2 is YYREEE (reference sequence). Deletions cut 0 bases from V and 4 bases from J, with 7 bases between. This CDR3 is CASSLEGGTEAFF. CDR3 DNA: TGTGCCAGCAGCTTGGAAGGGGGCACTGAAGCTTTCTTT.

Here the CDR3 reads CSVSQQANTEAFF. CDR3 nucleotides: TGCAGCGTTTCCCAACAAGCGAACACTGAAGCTTTCTTT. V and J are TRBV29-1 and TRBJ1-1; no firm D call. The length of the CDR3 is 13 residues. Trimming left V 5 bases short and J 1 base short, with 11 bases between. CDR1 is SQVTM, CDR2 ANQGSEA, per germline.

The chain joins TRBV19 to TRBJ2-3; 10 nucleotides align to TRBD1. The V segment lost 7 bases and the J segment 1 base; nucleotides outside the gene matches: 2. The CDR3 spans 14 residues. Germline V CDR1 and CDR2: LNHDA, SQIVND (reference sequence). Here the CDR3 reads CASIDRGRTDTQYF. DNA of the CDR3: TGTGCCAGTATAGACAGGGGGCGCACAGATACGCAGTATTTT.

The chain carries TRBV7-3 and TRBJ2-2; D not resolved. The V gene lost 1 base and the J gene lost 2 bases, with 8 bases spanning the gap. Germline V gene lookup returns CDR1 SGHTA and CDR2 FQGTGA. This CDR3 region has 15 residues. The chain's CDR3 is CASSLNPRNTGELFF. The CDR3 DNA sequence: TGTGCCAGCAGCTTAAACCCGCGCAACACCGGGGAGCTGTTTTTT.

The chain uses TRBV7-2 and TRBJ2-3; D ambiguous. This CDR3 has 14 residues. Germline V CDR1 and CDR2: SGHTA, FQGNSA. V dropped 5 bases and J dropped 0 bases, with 9 bases sitting between them. CDR3 sequence (DNA): TGTGCCAGCAGCAGAGACATTAGCACAGATACGCAGTATTTT. This gives the protein CASSRDISTDTQYF.

V and J are TRBV7-9 and TRBJ1-1; D is uncertain. This CDR3 has 12 residues. Germline CDR1 is SEHNR and CDR2 is FQNEAQ (reference sequence). The germline V and J ends were trimmed by 5 bases and 0 bases, with 4 bases remaining between them. Written as DNA, the CDR3 is TGTGCCAGCAGCCAGGTGAACACTGAAGCTTTCTTT. Translation: CASSQVNTEAFF.

A few counts support this clone. The gene calls are TRBV10-2 and TRBJ2-1, with a tentative D call TRBD2 (7 bases). V was clipped by 5 bases and J by 7 bases, with 18 bases between them. Germline lookup yields CDR1 WSHSY and CDR2 SAAADI. The CDR3 is 15 residues long. In DNA form, the CDR3 reads TGCGCCAGCAGTACCCTTAGGGGGGGTGTTAATGAGCAGTTCTTC. It codes for CASSTLRGGVNEQFF.

This clone has just one count. The genes are TRBV7-2 and TRBJ2-3, with 9 positions matching TRBD1. The V gene's germline CDR1 is SGHTA and CDR2 FQGNSA. This CDR3 region has 16 residues. V lost 5 bases, J lost 2 bases, and 8 bases stayed unmatched. CDR3 DNA: TGTGCCAGCAGCAAGGGACAGGGTTATTTCACAGATACGCAGTATTTT. As protein: CASSKGQGYFTDTQYF.

This rearrangement joins TRBV2 to TRBJ1-5, with TRBD1 matching 11 bases. J was trimmed by 0 bases and V by 6 bases; bases with no gene match: 4. The CDR3 has 16 residues. Looked up from germline, CDR1 is SNHLY and CDR2 is FYNNEI. Written as DNA, the CDR3 is TGTGCCAGCAGAGCCGGGACAGGGGGTAGCAATCAGCCCCAGCATTTT. Its protein is CASRAGTGGSNQPQHF.

This clone occurred once. The CDR3 loop is CASRSGLGANEQYF. The CDR3 DNA sequence: TGTGCCAGCAGATCAGGGCTGGGGGCCAACGAGCAGTACTTC. V and J are TRBV28 and TRBJ2-7; D might be TRBD1 (6 bases). V lost 6 bases and J lost 5, with 17 bases in between. Germline values: CDR1 MDHEN, CDR2 SYDVKM. The CDR3 runs to 14 residues. The whole variable domain, filled in from reference TRBV28 and TRBJ2-7, reads DVKVTQSSRYLVKRTGEKVFLECVQDMDHENMFWYRQDPGLGLRLIYFSYDVKMKEKGDIPEGYSVSREKKERFSLILESASTNQTSMYLCASRSGLGANEQYFGPGTRLTVT.